These 15 T cell receptor beta chains were sequenced from one sample in a study of lymphopenia after photon versus proton radiotherapy. TCRdb keeps only in-frame clones here, not all; method: immunoSEQ multiplex PCR. The sample has 50,000 to 60,000 clones, roughly nine tenths seen once; the top ten hold about a sixth. The specimen was peripheral blood, collected from a patient treated with photon-based radiotherapy. Source of these receptors: a woman aged 40 to 50 with cholangiocarcinoma.

This sequence joins TRBV7-3 and TRBJ2-2; 15 nucleotides match TRBD2. The CDR3 extends over 20 amino acids. V lost 4 bases and J lost 5; bases outside the gene matches: 14. Per germline, CDR1 SGHTA and CDR2 FQGTGA. The CDR3 sequence is CASSSPRQGGLAGGTGELFF. The DNA for the CDR3 is TGTGCCAGCAGCTCCCCGAGACAGGGGGGACTAGCGGGAGGAACCGGGGAGCTGTTTTTT.

As regards this clone: The limits of the CDR3 on the DNA are not certain, so only TCRdb's listed CDR3 is given. The V and J genes are TRBV2 and TRBJ2-2; the D call TRBD2 from the table was never checked on the DNA. Germline loops: CDR1 SNHLY, CDR2 FYNNEI. The CDR3 has 15 amino acids, counting both end residues. The CDR3 loop reads CASSDQGFGAGELFF.

The chain is built from TRBV6-5 and TRBJ2-5; 9 positions match TRBD1. This CDR3 is 13 amino acids long. Germline assignment: CDR1 MNHEY and CDR2 SVGAGI. V was pared by 6 bases and J by 5 bases, with 4 bases of the junction left unmatched. The CDR3 DNA reads TGTGCCAGCAGGGCCGACAGGGGGGAGACCCAGTACTTC. Amino acid sequence: CASRADRGETQYF.

CDR3 loop: CASRELAGGPAGELFF. The CDR3 DNA follows: TGTGCCAGCAGGGAGCTAGCGGGAGGGCCCGCCGGGGAGCTGTTTTTT. The J gene is TRBJ2-2, the V gene TRBV2; 12 nucleotides match TRBD2. CDR1 and CDR2 from the germline V gene are SNHLY and FYNNEI. This CDR3 region has 16 residues. V was clipped by 6 bases and J by 6 bases; unmatched bases: 8. Variable domain in full (rest from reference TRBV2 and TRBJ2-2): EPEVTQTPSHQVTQMGQEVILRCVPISNHLYFYWYRQILGQKVEFLVSFYNNEISEKSEIFDDQFSVERPDGSNFTLKIRSTKLEDSAMYFCASRELAGGPAGELFFGEGSRLTVL.

The chain joins TRBV19 to TRBJ1-1; tentative D call: TRBD1 (5 bases). V was pared by 5 bases and J by 1 base, with 11 bases between. This CDR3 is built from 14 residues. From germline, CDR1 is LNHDA and CDR2 SQIVND (reference sequence). The CDR3: CASSVGTGNTEAFF. The CDR3 coding sequence is TGTGCCAGTAGTGTCGGGACGGGGAACACTGAAGCTTTCTTT.

The table lists this clone with a count of one. This rearrangement joins TRBV6-5 to TRBJ1-2, with TRBD1 matching over 9 bases. CDR1 is MNHEY and CDR2 is SVGAGI in the germline V gene. Trimming removed 5 bases from V and 5 bases from J; junction bases left unmatched: 3. The CDR3 has 13 residues. CDR3 nucleotide sequence: TGTGCCAGCAGTCCCGGGACAGGGTATGGCTACACCTTC. It is translated as CASSPGTGYGYTF.

Here the CDR3 DNA reads TGTGCCAGCTCACCACGAGGCAGCAATCCCTCCTACGAGCAGTACTTC. Its protein product is CASSPRGSNPSYEQYF. The chain links TRBV18 to TRBJ2-7; D is unresolved. The CDR3 sequence is 16 residues long. The germline V gene encodes CDR1 KGHSH and CDR2 LQKENI. Trimming shortened V by 1 base and J by 0 bases, and 13 bases separated the two germline ends.

The chain is built from TRBV19 and TRBJ1-1; no clear D. This CDR3 comprises 14 residues. V lost 1 base to trimming and J lost 2 bases, with 8 bases between them. The germline gives CDR1 LNHDA, CDR2 SQIVND (reference sequence). In DNA, the CDR3 is TGTGCCAGTAGTATAGTGGCCGGCAACACTGAAGCTTTCTTT. It is translated as CASSIVAGNTEAFF.

This clone was counted a single time. J is TRBJ2-5 and V is TRBV10-2; D call uncertain. V lost 8 bases and J lost 5, with 9 bases in between. The CDR3 is 11 residues long. Per the germline V gene, CDR1 is WSHSY and CDR2 is SAAADI. The chain's CDR3 is CASGWTETQYF. The CDR3 bases are TGCGCCAGCGGGTGGACGGAGACCCAGTACTTC.

J is TRBJ2-7 and V is TRBV30; D is ambiguous. The CDR3 covers 15 residues. Per germline, CDR1 GTSNPN and CDR2 SVGIG (reference sequence). Trimming pared 7 bases from V and 1 base from J, leaving 20 bases between. As DNA, the CDR3 is TGTGCCTCGAAGGCTCTAACGGCACGTTCCTACGAGCAGTACTTC. This translates into CASKALTARSYEQYF.

Only one count was recorded for this clone. This chain uses TRBV19 with TRBJ2-2; TRBD1 matches 9 bases. The junction had 11 bases not matched to a gene; V was cut back by 9 bases and J by 6 bases. The CDR3 has 15 amino acids. Germline V gene sequence: CDR1 LNHDA, CDR2 SQIVND (reference sequence). This chain's CDR3 is CASTGQGLLAGELFF. CDR3 in DNA: TGTGCCAGCACGGGACAGGGACTGTTGGCCGGGGAGCTGTTTTTT.

This chain connects TRBV7-2 to TRBJ2-7; D may match TRBD1 or TRBD2 (5 bases each). V shed 3 bases and J shed 7 bases, with 16 bases lying between them. Germline assignment: CDR1 SGHTA and CDR2 FQGNSA. This CDR3 comprises 14 residues. In DNA, the CDR3 is TGTGCCAGCAGCTTCGGACGGGGCTCCCTGGAGCAGTACTTC. Protein product: CASSFGRGSLEQYF.

The chain is built from TRBV15 and TRBJ1-4; 9 bases match TRBD1. This CDR3 is 16 amino acids long. Germline V gene lookup returns CDR1 LNHNV and CDR2 YYDKDF (reference sequence). Trimming removed 5 bases from V and 2 bases from J; junction bases left unmatched: 6. The CDR3 DNA sequence: TGTGCCACCAGCCCGGGGACAGGGAGGACTAATGAAAAACTGTTTTTT. This sequence encodes CATSPGTGRTNEKLFF.

The V gene is TRBV13, the J gene TRBJ2-7, with D possibly being TRBD1 or TRBD2 (7 bases each). Germline-derived CDR1 and CDR2 are PRHDT and FYEKMQ (reference sequence). The CDR3 is 14 residues long. V lost 5 bases to trimming and J lost 0 bases, with 11 bases between them. Here the CDR3 reads CASSSGTASYEQYF. Here the CDR3 DNA reads TGTGCCAGCAGCAGCGGGACAGCCTCCTACGAGCAGTACTTC.

The rearrangement joins TRBV5-6 to TRBJ1-1; TRBD1 agrees at 7 bases. V lost 4 bases to trimming and J lost 1 base; unmatched junction nucleotides: 7. The germline CDR1 and CDR2 sequences are SGHDT and YYEEEE. The CDR3 covers 15 residues. This chain's CDR3 is CASSMGQFTNTEAFF. The CDR3 DNA sequence: TGTGCCAGCAGCATGGGACAGTTTACGAACACTGAAGCTTTCTTT.